The 32 T cell receptor beta chains reported below all come from one sample, sequenced in a study of T cell repertoires in cytomegalovirus infection. MiXCR, run by TCRdb on the reads, gives a single entry per CDR3 protein. Counted here are about 530,000 distinct CDR3 sequences, roughly 29% occurring once; the ten biggest clones make up roughly 13%. The sample taken for sequencing was PBMCs. The receptors were sampled from a human donor in good health (CMV status not recorded). Some clones in this sample may be carry-over from other donors' samples.

In its sample, this clonotype was seen a few times. The V call is TRBV6-5, the J call TRBJ2-3; 7 bases match TRBD2. The CDR3 length is 17 residues. Germline V CDR1 and CDR2: MNHEY, SVGAGI. V trimming: 2 bases; J trimming: 0 bases; junction bases outside the gene matches: 8. For the CDR3, the DNA is TGTGCCAGCAGTTACCCGACAAGCGGGATTAGCACAGATACGCAGTATTTT. Amino acid sequence: CASSYPTSGISTDTQYF.

The V and J genes are TRBV14 and TRBJ1-2, with 10 bases fitting TRBD1. V was clipped by 2 bases and J by 3 bases; unmatched bases: 6. Germline CDR1 SGHDN, CDR2 FVKESK. The CDR3 totals 16 residues. The CDR3 here is CASSQPSDRGDYGYTF. The CDR3 DNA reads as TGTGCCAGCAGCCAACCTTCGGACAGGGGGGACTATGGCTACACCTTC.

This clonotype appeared a few times. V usage is TRBV2 and J usage is TRBJ2-1; D remains unclear. The V end was cut by 3 bases, the J end by 8 bases, with 17 bases between. Germline assignment: CDR1 SNHLY and CDR2 FYNNEI. The CDR3 is made up of 15 amino acids. The CDR3 reads CASSEVVSIIDEQFF. Here the CDR3 DNA reads TGTGCCAGCAGTGAGGTTGTTTCAATTATCGATGAGCAGTTCTTC. The entire variable domain, with the rest obtained from reference TRBV2 and TRBJ2-1, is as follows: EPEVTQTPSHQVTQMGQEVILRCVPISNHLYFYWYRQILGQKVEFLVSFYNNEISEKSEIFDDQFSVERPDGSNFTLKIRSTKLEDSAMYFCASSEVVSIIDEQFFGPGTRLTVL.

This clonotype was counted between two and nine times. The chain couples TRBV19 to TRBJ2-7; 13 bases agree with TRBD2. The CDR3 has 13 amino acids. Unmatched junction bases numbered 1, after V lost 3 bases and J lost 8 bases. Per the germline V gene, CDR1 is LNHDA and CDR2 is SQIVND (reference sequence). CDR3 sequence: CASSMGLAGKQYF. The CDR3 nucleotides read TGTGCCAGTAGTATGGGACTAGCGGGAAAGCAGTACTTC. Variable domain in full (rest from reference TRBV19 and TRBJ2-7): DGGITQSPKYLFRKEGQNVTLSCEQNLNHDAMYWYRQDPGQGLRLIYYSQIVNDFQKGDIAEGYSVSREKKESFPLTVTSAQKNPTAFYLCASSMGLAGKQYFGPGTRLTVT.

The sample holds a few counts of this clonotype. The junction shows a germline mismatch at one end, possibly a read error. The rearrangement joins TRBV12-3 or TRBV12-4 to TRBJ2-3; 7 positions match TRBD2. This CDR3 has 14 residues. CDR3 sequence: CASRLAGTTDTQYF. As DNA, the CDR3 is TGTGCCAGCAGGTTAGCGGGCACCACAGATACGCAGTATTTT.

Only a few counts were recorded for this clonotype. J is TRBJ1-4 and V is TRBV12-3 or TRBV12-4; D gene uncertain. With 5 bases removed from V and 8 bases from J, the gap between germline ends came to 18 bases. The length of the CDR3 is 15 residues. The CDR3 sequence is CASSRSTGVWEKLFF. In DNA form, the CDR3 reads TGTGCCAGCAGTCGCAGCACGGGAGTCTGGGAAAAACTGTTTTTT.

This clonotype has only a few counts. The chain uses TRBV28 and TRBJ1-5; 8 nucleotides agree with TRBD1. The V gene's germline CDR1 is MDHEN and CDR2 SYDVKM. V gave up 6 bases and J gave up 6 bases; unmatched junction bases: 10. The CDR3 spans 15 residues. The CDR3 DNA follows: TGTGCCAGCAGGTACACAGGGGGGATGGTTCAGCCCCAGCATTTT. As protein: CASRYTGGMVQPQHF.

This clonotype was observed a handful of times. The J gene is TRBJ1-1, the V gene TRBV4-3; D gene unclear. The V end was cut by 5 bases, the J end by 1 base, with 11 bases between. Germline V CDR1 and CDR2: LGHNA, YSLEER. The CDR3 sequence is 14 residues long. CDR3 nucleotides: TGCGCCAGCAGCTACGGGTTTTCGAACACTGAAGCTTTCTTT. Protein: CASSYGFSNTEAFF.

The chain employs TRBV7-6 and TRBJ2-5, with 10 bases fitting TRBD2. Germline V CDR1 and CDR2: SGHVS, FNYEAQ. The CDR3 is 18 residues long. The V segment lost 5 bases and the J segment 4 bases; nucleotides outside the gene matches: 16. CDR3 in DNA: TGTGCCAGCAGCCTCCCCCAGGAGCGGGAGGGCCATTCAGAGACCCAGTACTTC. Its translation: CASSLPQEREGHSETQYF.

This clonotype was recorded a few times. The chain joins TRBV6-2 or TRBV6-3 to TRBJ2-5; D is uncertain. The CDR3 extends over 13 amino acids. V lost 3 bases and J 4 bases, leaving 9 bases between the germline ends. Germline V gene data show CDR1 as MNHEY and CDR2 as SVGEGT. The CDR3 here is CASSYSSIETQYF. Here the CDR3 DNA reads TGTGCCAGCAGTTATTCATCCATAGAGACCCAGTACTTC.

This clonotype was counted a few times. The chain is built from TRBV19 and TRBJ1-1, with 8 nucleotides matching TRBD1. V shed 5 bases, J shed 1 base, and the junction held 6 bases outside the gene matches. The CDR3 is made up of 15 amino acids. The germline gives CDR1 LNHDA, CDR2 SQIVND (reference sequence). CDR3 sequence: CASSPVTGGNTEAFF. The CDR3 nucleotides are TGTGCCAGTAGTCCCGTCACAGGGGGGAACACTGAAGCTTTCTTT.

The genes are TRBV5-6 and TRBJ2-3, with D perhaps TRBD1 (6 bases). V was trimmed by 2 bases and J by 4 bases, leaving 11 bases between them. The CDR3 extends over 14 amino acids. Germline CDR1 reads SGHDT; CDR2 reads YYEEEE. The CDR3 nucleotides are TGTGCCAGCAGCTTTTGGGGGCCCGCAGATACGCAGTATTTT. It specifies CASSFWGPADTQYF.

This clonotype was observed a handful of times. The J gene is TRBJ1-5, the V gene TRBV20-1, with D maybe TRBD1 (5 bases). Looked up from germline, CDR1 is DFQATT and CDR2 is SNEGSKA (reference sequence). The CDR3 has 15 residues. V shed 2 bases and J shed 3 bases, with 14 bases lying between them. The CDR3 DNA reads TGCAGTGCTAGACCCGAGACAGTTGTCAATCAGCCCCAGCATTTT. Protein: CSARPETVVNQPQHF.

This chain connects TRBV20-1 to TRBJ2-5, with 9 bases matching TRBD2. The CDR3 consists of 17 residues. The germline CDR1 and CDR2 sequences are DFQATT and SNEGSKA (reference sequence). J was trimmed by 4 bases and V by 0 bases; bases with no gene match: 12. CDR3 protein: CSARDASGAPPTETQYF. Here the CDR3 DNA reads TGCAGTGCTAGAGATGCTAGCGGGGCCCCCCCAACAGAGACCCAGTACTTC.

There are many counts of this clonotype. The rearrangement uses TRBV7-8 and TRBJ2-6; D uncertain. The V gene lost 1 base and the J gene lost 0 bases, with 7 bases spanning the gap. Germline values: CDR1 SGHVS, CDR2 FQNEAQ. The CDR3 covers 16 residues. In nucleotides, the CDR3 is TGTGCCAGCAGCTTAGTCAGCTTCTCTGGGGCCAACGTCCTGACTTTC. Its translation: CASSLVSFSGANVLTF. The full variable domain, in which reference TRBV7-8 and TRBJ2-6 provide the parts outside the CDR3, is GAGVSQSPRYKVAKRGQDVALRCDPISGHVSLFWYQQALGQGPEFLTYFQNEAQLDKSGLPSDRFFAERPEGSVSTLKIQRTQQEDSAVYLCASSLVSFSGANVLTFGAGSRLTVL.

This clonotype is a singleton in its sample. The chain carries TRBV6-2 or TRBV6-3 and TRBJ1-5; possibly TRBD1 for D (5 bases). The CDR3 contains 15 residues. CDR1 is MNHEY and CDR2 is SVGEGT in the germline V gene. V shed 5 bases and J shed 4 bases, with 15 bases lying between them. The CDR3 coding sequence is TGTGCCAGCAGTGGAACAGGAGCTCTTAATCAGCCCCAGCATTTT. The encoded protein is CASSGTGALNQPQHF.

This clonotype was observed once. The chain carries TRBV20-1 and TRBJ2-3; 8 bases agree with TRBD1. Looked up from germline, CDR1 is DFQATT and CDR2 is SNEGSKA (reference sequence). The V gene end was trimmed by 0 bases and the J gene end by 2 bases; junction bases not matched to a gene: 13. The CDR3 covers 18 residues. The DNA of the CDR3 is TGCAGTGCTAGAGACCTCGATTTGTCAGGGGGCTCCACAGATACGCAGTATTTT. Translation: CSARDLDLSGGSTDTQYF.

There are many counts of this clonotype. CDR3 protein: CASTDRGGTEAFF. Here the CDR3 DNA reads TGTGCCAGTACGGACAGGGGGGGGACTGAAGCTTTCTTT. The chain links TRBV6-1 to TRBJ1-1; 10 positions agree with TRBD1. Germline V gene data show CDR1 as MNHNS and CDR2 as SASEGT. Losses at the gene ends were 9 bases for V and 5 bases for J; bases not matched to a gene: 6. The CDR3 sequence is 13 residues long.

The genes are TRBV6-1 and TRBJ2-1, with 9 positions matching TRBD1. This CDR3 has 16 residues. Looked up from germline, CDR1 is MNHNS and CDR2 is SASEGT. V shed 4 bases and J 12 bases; nucleotides not matched to a gene: 16. In DNA, the CDR3 is TGTGCCAGCAGTGTACGGATGACAGGGGGTGGATTAACGCAGTTCTTC. It translates to CASSVRMTGGGLTQFF.

This sequence joins TRBV10-3 and TRBJ2-2; a weak D match, TRBD1 (5 bases). The V and J ends lost 4 bases and 4 bases respectively, with 10 bases between them. CDR3 length: 14 residues. Per germline, CDR1 ENHRY and CDR2 SYGVKD. DNA for the CDR3: TGTGCCATCAGTGCACAGGAGACCACCGGGGAGCTGTTTTTT. This translates into CAISAQETTGELFF.

The chain is built from TRBV28 and TRBJ1-2, with D perhaps matching TRBD1 (6 bases). The V and J ends lost 1 base and 8 bases respectively, with 14 bases between them. The CDR3 totals 14 residues. Looked up from germline, CDR1 is MDHEN and CDR2 is SYDVKM. This CDR3 is CASSLSGHGGGYTF. In nucleotides, the CDR3 is TGTGCCAGCAGTTTATCGGGACACGGCGGGGGCTACACCTTC.

This chain uses TRBV4-3 with TRBJ1-5; 7 positions match TRBD1. The CDR3 covers 15 residues. Germline-derived CDR1 and CDR2 are LGHNA and YSLEER. Trimming cost V 1 base and J 3 bases; bases outside gene matches: 3. The CDR3 loop reads CASSQGGQPNQPQHF. CDR3 in DNA: TGCGCCAGCAGCCAAGGGGGACAGCCCAATCAGCCCCAGCATTTT.

The V gene is TRBV20-1, the J gene TRBJ2-7; 8 bases fit TRBD2. Unmatched junction bases numbered 9, after V lost 8 bases and J lost 3 bases. Germline V gene data show CDR1 as DFQATT and CDR2 as SNEGSKA (reference sequence). The CDR3 is 13 amino acids. The CDR3 DNA follows: TGCAGTCCGGAGATTAGCGGGATCTACGAGCAGTACTTC. As protein: CSPEISGIYEQYF.

The rearrangement uses TRBV6-2 or TRBV6-3 and TRBJ1-2, with no clear D. Germline loops: CDR1 MNHEY, CDR2 SVGEGT. The CDR3 consists of 14 residues. Between the trimmed V and J ends, which lost 7 bases and 6 bases, there was a span of 18 bases. In nucleotides, the CDR3 is TGTGCCAGCACCGAGGACGGTCGAGGGAATGGCTACACCTTC. This encodes CASTEDGRGNGYTF.

This clonotype was seen a few times. The chain carries TRBV5-4 and TRBJ2-7; maybe TRBD1 (6 bases). Trimming cost V 4 bases and J 7 bases, with 18 bases left between them. Germline V gene lookup returns CDR1 SGHNT and CDR2 YYREEE (reference sequence). There are 14 residues in the CDR3. Written as DNA, the CDR3 is TGTGCCAGCAGCCCGGACCAGGGGCGGAGGGAGCAGTACGTC. Amino acids: CASSPDQGRREQYV.

This clonotype was counted many times. Germline and junction disagree at one end, which may indicate a read error. J is TRBJ2-3 and V is TRBV7-2, with 10 bases identical to TRBD2. The CDR3 is 15 residues long. From germline, CDR1 is SGHTA and CDR2 FQGNSA. This CDR3 is CASSLAGERADTQYF. The CDR3, as DNA: TGTGCCAGCAGCCTAGCGGGAGAGAGGGCAGATACGCAGTATTTT.

This rearrangement joins TRBV7-6 to TRBJ1-1, with D uncertain. In germline, CDR1 is SGHVS, CDR2 FNYEAQ. V lost 6 bases, J lost 0 bases, and 8 bases lay in between. This CDR3 comprises 13 residues. CDR3: CASRITMNTEAFF. DNA of the CDR3: TGTGCCAGCAGAATAACAATGAACACTGAAGCTTTCTTT.

The rearrangement uses TRBV27 and TRBJ2-7; 8 positions agree with TRBD1. The CDR3 loop spans 15 amino acids. V trimming: 8 bases; J trimming: 3 bases; junction bases outside the gene matches: 12. Germline CDR1 is MNHEY and CDR2 is SMNVEV (reference sequence). Here the CDR3 DNA reads TGTGCCAGCTCTCCCCTCCGGACAGGGCGCTACGAGCAGTACTTC. This encodes CASSPLRTGRYEQYF.

The sample holds many counts of this clonotype. The chain recombines TRBV7-8 with TRBJ2-2; D not resolved. CDR3 size: 15 residues. Trimming cost V 5 bases and J 7 bases, with 17 bases left between them. Germline CDR1 and CDR2: SGHVS and FQNEAQ. The DNA of the CDR3 is TGTGCCAGCAGCACCACGCGGCAGGCGAACGGGGAGCTGTTTTTT. Translated, it gives CASSTTRQANGELFF.

The chain combines TRBV7-8 with TRBJ2-1; D call uncertain. The germline V and J ends were trimmed by 7 bases and 8 bases, with 15 bases remaining between them. Germline lookup yields CDR1 SGHVS and CDR2 FQNEAQ. The CDR3 runs to 13 residues. The CDR3 loop is CASIESSWDEQFF. The CDR3 region has the DNA TGTGCCAGCATCGAAAGCTCCTGGGATGAGCAGTTCTTC.

This clonotype occurred a few times. As DNA, the CDR3 is TGTGCCAGCAGCCCCCGGGGGGGACGTCACGAGCAGTACTTC. Its translation is CASSPRGGRHEQYF. The V gene is TRBV28, the J gene TRBJ2-7; 8 nucleotides match TRBD2. Germline CDR1 reads MDHEN; CDR2 reads SYDVKM. CDR3 length: 14 amino acids. V shed 6 bases and J 5 bases; nucleotides not matched to a gene: 9.

This clonotype has ten or more counts. The rearrangement joins TRBV7-2 to TRBJ2-3; 9 bases are shared with TRBD1. J lost 5 bases, V lost 2 bases, and 8 bases had no gene match. The CDR3 has 16 residues. Germline V lookup: CDR1 SGHTA, CDR2 FQGNSA. DNA of the CDR3: TGTGCCAGCAGCTTAATCCCCGGACAGGGGAAAGATACGCAGTATTTT. It encodes CASSLIPGQGKDTQYF.